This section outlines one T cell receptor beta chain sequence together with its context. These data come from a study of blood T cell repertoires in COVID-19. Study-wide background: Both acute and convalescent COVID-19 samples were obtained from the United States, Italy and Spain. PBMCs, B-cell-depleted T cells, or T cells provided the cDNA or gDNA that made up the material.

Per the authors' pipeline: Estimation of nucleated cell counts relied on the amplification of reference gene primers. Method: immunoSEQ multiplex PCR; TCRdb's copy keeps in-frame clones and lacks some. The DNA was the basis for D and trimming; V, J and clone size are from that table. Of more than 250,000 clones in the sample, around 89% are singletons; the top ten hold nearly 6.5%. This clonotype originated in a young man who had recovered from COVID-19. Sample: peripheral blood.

CDR3 residues: CASSLRGARTEAFF. The CDR3, as DNA: TGTGCCAGCAGCTTACGGGGGGCGAGGACTGAAGCTTTCTTT. V usage is TRBV11-1 and J usage is TRBJ1-1; possible D gene TRBD1, 6 bases. V gave up 2 bases and J gave up 5 bases, with 12 bases separating them. This CDR3 has 14 residues. Germline loops: CDR1 SGHAT, CDR2 FQDESV (reference sequence).